Presented here are 10 T cell receptor beta chains from one specimen sequenced in a study of blood T cell repertoires in COVID-19 (dated by TCRdb to about 2020). The library was built by means of the immunoSEQ multiplex PCR assay. TCRdb re-hosts the immuneACCESS table, in-frame sequences only. Its copies lack some clones; in the studies checked, an unresolved V gene accounts for under half of them, and the cause for the rest is not known. The table for this sample lists 180,000 or so clones; about 88% of them were counted only once. The ten largest make up 1.6% of the sample. Sequencing was done on a sample of peripheral blood. The source is a man aged 18-30 years with active or convalescent COVID-19.

V is TRBV15 and J is TRBJ2-3; TRBD1 might be the D (5 bases). Germline V gives CDR1 LNHNV, CDR2 YYDKDF (reference sequence). Between the trimmed V and J ends, which lost 0 bases and 4 bases, there was a span of 11 bases. This CDR3 has 15 amino acids. The CDR3 bases are TGTGCCACCAGCAGAGATTTTCAGGGCGCAGATACGCAGTATTTT. Amino acids: CATSRDFQGADTQYF. Full variable domain (remainder filled in from reference TRBV15 and TRBJ2-3): DAMVIQNPRYQVTQFGKPVTLSCSQTLNHNVMYWYQQKSSQAPKLLFHYYDKDFNNEADTPDNFQSRRPNTSFCFLDIRSPGLGDTAMYLCATSRDFQGADTQYFGPGTRLTVL.

This clone has a handful of counts. The gene calls are TRBV2 and TRBJ2-1, with D possibly matching TRBD1 (5 bases). Germline assignment: CDR1 SNHLY and CDR2 FYNNEI. Deletions cut 4 bases from V and 6 bases from J, with 7 bases between. The CDR3 is 12 residues long. The CDR3 region has the DNA TGTGCCAGCAGTGGACAGTTCAATGAGCAGTTCTTC. This sequence encodes CASSGQFNEQFF.

The gene calls are TRBV18 and TRBJ2-1, with 7 bases aligning to TRBD1. Germline lookup yields CDR1 KGHSH and CDR2 LQKENI. This CDR3 has 15 residues. Trimming cost V 3 bases and J 5 bases; bases outside gene matches: 7. CDR3 in amino acids: CASSPPRGTNNEQFF. CDR3 nucleotides: TGTGCCAGCTCACCGCCCAGGGGGACGAACAATGAGCAGTTCTTC.

The chain employs TRBV6-2 or TRBV6-3 and TRBJ2-2, with D possibly being TRBD2 (5 bases). The V and J ends lost 5 bases and 6 bases respectively, with 13 bases between them. CDR3 length equals 14 residues. Per germline, CDR1 MNHEY and CDR2 SVGEGT. The CDR3 nucleotides are TGTGCCAGCAGTCAGAGTCGGGGTGCCGGGGAGCTGTTTTTT. This translates into CASSQSRGAGELFF.

This chain connects TRBV19 to TRBJ1-1, with D hard to call. The germline gives CDR1 LNHDA, CDR2 SQIVND (reference sequence). Trimming took off 2 bases at V and 0 bases at J, with 4 bases between the two ends. The CDR3 has 13 residues. DNA for the CDR3: TGTGCCAGTAGTATAAGAGTGAACACTGAAGCTTTCTTT. Translating it yields CASSIRVNTEAFF.

This chain links TRBV7-3 with TRBJ1-1; D gene uncertain. Trimming removed 0 bases at V and 2 bases at J, with 4 bases between. This CDR3 region has 13 residues. The germline gives CDR1 SGHTA, CDR2 FQGTGA. As DNA, the CDR3 is TGTGCCAGCAGCTTAACTCTCAACACTGAAGCTTTCTTT. It codes for CASSLTLNTEAFF.

The table lists this clone with a count of one. V is TRBV27 and J is TRBJ2-5, with 15 bases aligning to TRBD2. CDR1 is MNHEY, CDR2 SMNVEV, per germline (reference sequence). The CDR3 is 14 amino acids. Trimming at V came to 5 bases and at J to 5 bases, leaving 0 bases not matched to a gene. The CDR3 here is CASSGLAGGETQYF. DNA of the CDR3: TGTGCCAGCAGTGGACTAGCGGGAGGGGAGACCCAGTACTTC.

The chain joins TRBV5-6 to TRBJ2-7; 10 bases line up with TRBD2. The germline V gene has CDR1 SGHDT and CDR2 YYEEEE. The trim removed 4 bases at V and 4 bases at J, leaving 5 bases unmatched. This CDR3 spans 14 amino acids. The CDR3 coding sequence is TGTGCCAGCAGCCAGGCTAGCGGGAGTTACGAGCAGTACTTC. Protein product: CASSQASGSYEQYF.

For the CDR3, the DNA is TGTGCCACCAGCGGGGGAGGGCGCCTCGTCGAGCAGTACTTC. Protein product: CATSGGGRLVEQYF. V and J are TRBV15 and TRBJ2-7, with 7 bases identical to TRBD2. CDR3 size: 14 residues. Germline lookup yields CDR1 LNHNV and CDR2 YYDKDF (reference sequence). The J segment lost 6 bases and the V segment lost 5 bases, leaving 10 bases of the junction unmatched.

This clone occurred once. The rearrangement uses TRBV6-4 and TRBJ1-2; D is perhaps TRBD1 (5 bases). This CDR3 has 14 residues. Germline loops: CDR1 MRHNA, CDR2 SNTAGT. The V gene lost 6 bases and the J gene lost 7 bases, with 18 bases spanning the gap. CDR3 coding DNA: TGTGCCAGCAGACAGGACCTGGATTGGGGTGGCTACACCTTC. Translation gives CASRQDLDWGGYTF.